The 31 T cell receptor beta chains listed next were all sequenced from one sample in a study of vaccination and CD4 T cells after COVID-19. Sequenced with the Oncomine TCR Beta short-read assay was DNA taken from cultured CD4+ T cells. Each CDR3 protein gets one entry after TCRdb re-called the PCR reads with MiXCR. The repertoire includes fewer than 20,000 distinct CDR3 sequences, about 39% of them detected once, and about 7.2% sits in the top ten. The sample's treatment: approximately 9-day PBMC culture with coronavirus spike peptide pools or control peptides (ViraFEST assay). For these TCRs, the target antigens are not known. The sequences come from CD4+ T cells from blood, cultured in vitro, collected after SARS-CoV-2 vaccination. Source of these receptors: a human donor who had recovered from COVID-19.

This clonotype was recorded a few times. The rearrangement uses TRBV5-1 and TRBJ1-2; 10 bases agree with TRBD1. Germline V CDR1 and CDR2: SGHRS, YFSETQ. Unmatched junction bases numbered 8, after V lost 3 bases and J lost 6 bases. The CDR3 has 15 residues. CDR3 bases: TGCGCCAGCAGCTCGACAGGGGGCGAAACCGATGGCTACACCTTC. Translation gives CASSSTGGETDGYTF.

The V call is TRBV10-3, the J call TRBJ2-1; 10 nucleotides line up with TRBD1. The CDR3 is made up of 16 amino acids. Germline loops: CDR1 ENHRY, CDR2 SYGVKD. V shed 6 bases, J shed 0 bases, and the junction held 5 bases outside the gene matches. The DNA of the CDR3 is TGTGCCATCAGCACAGGACAGGGGGGCTCCTACAATGAGCAGTTCTTC. It specifies CAISTGQGGSYNEQFF.

The V call is TRBV30, the J call TRBJ1-6, with D unresolved. V was cut by 7 bases and J by 4 bases, with 5 bases left in between. This CDR3 has 11 amino acids. In germline, CDR1 is GTSNPN, CDR2 SVGIG (reference sequence). CDR3 in DNA: TGTGCCTCAGCGTATAATTCACCCCTCCACTTT. Its protein product is CASAYNSPLHF.

This clonotype was picked up a small number of times. The J gene is TRBJ2-7, the V gene TRBV20-1; 7 nucleotides match TRBD2. CDR3 length equals 15 residues. Looked up from germline, CDR1 is DFQATT and CDR2 is SNEGSKA (reference sequence). J lost 2 bases, V lost 4 bases, and 11 bases had no gene match. The CDR3 spells CSAIGDSGRTYEQYF. As DNA, the CDR3 is TGCAGTGCTATCGGTGATAGCGGGCGAACCTACGAGCAGTACTTC.

This clonotype appeared a single time. The V call is TRBV12-3 or TRBV12-4, the J call TRBJ1-6, with a tentative D call TRBD1 (5 bases). The germline V and J ends were trimmed by 1 base and 9 bases, with 10 bases remaining between them. This CDR3 is 14 amino acids long. Written as DNA, the CDR3 is TGTGCCAGCAGTTTAGTAGGGGCTGGTTCACCCCTCCACTTT. Translating it yields CASSLVGAGSPLHF.

The chain employs TRBV29-1 and TRBJ2-2, with TRBD1 matching over 7 bases. CDR3 length: 13 amino acids. With 7 bases clipped from V and 1 base from J, the junction kept 3 bases outside the gene matches. Germline values: CDR1 SQVTM, CDR2 ANQGSEA. The CDR3 sequence: CSEGQLNTGELFF. Here the CDR3 DNA reads TGCAGCGAGGGACAGTTGAACACCGGGGAGCTGTTTTTT.

This clonotype was observed a few times. The chain carries TRBV6-2 or TRBV6-3 and TRBJ1-6; TRBD1 matches at 7 bases. The trim removed 6 bases at V and 8 bases at J, leaving 4 bases unmatched. The CDR3 covers 13 residues. In germline, CDR1 is MNHEY, CDR2 SVGEGT. CDR3 sequence: CASRDRDYSPLHF. The CDR3 region has the DNA TGTGCCAGCAGAGACAGGGATTATTCACCCCTCCACTTT.

This clonotype has a handful of counts. V gene TRBV6-1 combines with J gene TRBJ2-5; 10 positions agree with TRBD1. The CDR3 sequence is 14 residues long. J was trimmed by 10 bases and V by 7 bases; bases with no gene match: 12. Germline V gene lookup returns CDR1 MNHNS and CDR2 SASEGT. The CDR3 coding sequence is TGTGCCAGCACCTGGGACAGGGGCACCGGGGACCAGTACTTC. Its translation is CASTWDRGTGDQYF.

This chain connects TRBV20-1 to TRBJ1-1; tentatively, D is TRBD1 (5 bases). Germline V gene lookup returns CDR1 DFQATT and CDR2 SNEGSKA (reference sequence). The CDR3 covers 12 residues. V lost 3 bases and J lost 10, with 15 bases in between. CDR3 sequence (DNA): TGCAGTGCTAGCGACAGCCAGAGGGGAGCTTTCTTT. Its protein is CSASDSQRGAFF.

V is TRBV11-2 and J is TRBJ2-5; 9 bases agree with TRBD1. Per germline, CDR1 SGHAT and CDR2 FQNNGV. V lost 5 bases, J lost 5 bases, and 9 bases stayed unmatched. This CDR3 is built from 15 residues. CDR3 nucleotide sequence: TGTGCCAGCAGCCTTCGGACAGGGGTGAGGGAGACCCAGTACTTC. It specifies CASSLRTGVRETQYF.

This clonotype was recorded a few times. The chain employs TRBV5-4 and TRBJ2-7; D is undetermined. From germline, CDR1 is SGHNT and CDR2 YYREEE (reference sequence). Trimming stripped 2 bases from V and 0 bases from J, with 6 bases between. The CDR3 has 13 amino acids. The CDR3 here is CASSFKGSYEQYF. DNA for the CDR3: TGTGCCAGCAGCTTCAAGGGCTCCTACGAGCAGTACTTC.

This clonotype has just a few counts. The chain has TRBV11-2 and TRBJ2-1; a possible D gene is TRBD2 (6 bases). The V end was cut by 3 bases, the J end by 0 bases, with 15 bases between. The CDR3 extends over 17 amino acids. CDR1 and CDR2 (germline): SGHAT, FQNNGV. The chain's CDR3 is CASSFGLLASSYNEQFF. The CDR3 nucleotides are TGTGCCAGCAGCTTCGGACTCCTAGCGAGCTCCTACAATGAGCAGTTCTTC.

The V gene is TRBV20-1, the J gene TRBJ2-3; D is perhaps TRBD2 (6 bases). Germline V gene data show CDR1 as DFQATT and CDR2 as SNEGSKA (reference sequence). The CDR3 sequence is 14 residues long. Trimming cost V 6 bases and J 3 bases, with 16 bases left between them. For the CDR3, the DNA is TGCAGTGCCTGGTCCGGGGGTATGACAGATACGCAGTATTTT. Protein: CSAWSGGMTDTQYF.

The chain joins TRBV27 to TRBJ2-2, with TRBD1 matching 7 bases. This CDR3 spans 15 amino acids. Germline V gives CDR1 MNHEY, CDR2 SMNVEV (reference sequence). V gave up 6 bases and J gave up 5 bases; unmatched junction bases: 9. The CDR3 DNA reads as TGTGCCAGCAGGTCTTCAGGGGGACGGACCGGGGAGCTGTTTTTT. Translating gives CASRSSGGRTGELFF.

The chain links TRBV20-1 to TRBJ2-1; the match to TRBD2 covers 11 bases. The junction had 10 bases not matched to a gene; V was cut back by 3 bases and J by 9 bases. Germline V gene data show CDR1 as DFQATT and CDR2 as SNEGSKA (reference sequence). CDR3 length: 15 residues. CDR3: CSASSASGRSGEQFF. The CDR3 DNA reads TGCAGTGCTAGTTCGGCTAGCGGGAGGTCGGGTGAGCAGTTCTTC.

This clonotype was picked up a small number of times. The rearrangement links TRBV12-3 or TRBV12-4 to TRBJ2-5, with TRBD2 as a possible D gene (5 bases). The CDR3 is made up of 13 amino acids. V lost 0 bases to trimming and J lost 5 bases, with 7 bases between them. CDR3 sequence (DNA): TGTGCCAGCAGTTTAGCGGGAGTGGAGACCCAGTACTTC. Residues: CASSLAGVETQYF.

V usage is TRBV6-1 and J usage is TRBJ1-5; D ambiguous. V lost 3 bases, J lost 5 bases, and 2 bases lay in between. The CDR3 spans 11 residues. The germline gives CDR1 MNHNS, CDR2 SASEGT. The CDR3 region has the DNA TGTGCCAGCAGTGACCATCAGCCCCAGCATTTT. This translates into CASSDHQPQHF.

The chain recombines TRBV28 with TRBJ2-7; 9 bases agree with TRBD2. This CDR3 contains 13 residues. Per germline, CDR1 MDHEN and CDR2 SYDVKM. Trimming cost V 6 bases and J 3 bases; bases outside gene matches: 3. CDR3 sequence (DNA): TGTGCCAGCAGGCGGGGGGGGGTCTACGAGCAGTACTTC. Protein sequence: CASRRGGVYEQYF.

This clonotype occurred a few times. This rearrangement joins TRBV5-4 to TRBJ2-1; 10 bases match TRBD2. This CDR3 comprises 15 residues. V shed 5 bases and J 4 bases; nucleotides not matched to a gene: 6. CDR1 SGHNT and CDR2 YYREEE come from the germline V gene (reference sequence). The CDR3 here is CASRPTSGTYNEQFF. As DNA, the CDR3 is TGTGCCAGCAGACCAACTAGCGGGACTTACAATGAGCAGTTCTTC.

V usage is TRBV20-1 and J usage is TRBJ1-4, with a tentative D call TRBD1 (5 bases). V was cut by 3 bases and J by 2 bases, with 10 bases left in between. The CDR3 runs to 14 residues. The germline V gene encodes CDR1 DFQATT and CDR2 SNEGSKA (reference sequence). The CDR3 spells CSARQWGTNEKLFF. CDR3 DNA sequence: TGCAGTGCTAGGCAGTGGGGGACTAATGAAAAACTGTTTTTT.

The V call is TRBV15, the J call TRBJ2-6; weak D call: TRBD1 (5 bases). Trimming pared 0 bases from V and 3 bases from J, leaving 18 bases between. The germline V gene has CDR1 LNHNV and CDR2 YYDKDF (reference sequence). This CDR3 contains 19 residues. CDR3 residues: CATSRDAARVLDGANVLTF. CDR3 nucleotide sequence: TGTGCCACCAGCAGAGATGCGGCCAGGGTCCTAGATGGGGCCAACGTCCTGACTTTC.

This clonotype was seen a few times. The J gene is TRBJ1-2, the V gene TRBV7-9; D call uncertain. The germline V gene has CDR1 SEHNR and CDR2 FQNEAQ (reference sequence). The CDR3 spans 13 residues. V was trimmed by 2 bases and J by 6 bases, leaving 10 bases between them. CDR3 loop: CASSLLGSNGYTF. The CDR3 region has the DNA TGTGCCAGCAGCTTACTGGGGAGCAATGGCTACACCTTC.

This clonotype was picked up a small number of times. This chain connects TRBV7-6 to TRBJ1-2; D call uncertain. Germline V gives CDR1 SGHVS, CDR2 FNYEAQ. The CDR3 consists of 16 residues. V gave up 6 bases and J gave up 2 bases, with 19 bases separating them. The CDR3 loop is CASSAVAGEVNYGYTF. The CDR3 region has the DNA TGTGCCAGCAGTGCTGTGGCAGGCGAAGTAAACTATGGCTACACCTTC.

The CDR3 spells CASSEPRDRVNSPLHF. Written as DNA, the CDR3 is TGTGCCAGTAGTGAACCCCGGGACAGGGTGAATTCACCCCTCCACTTT. This chain uses TRBV19 with TRBJ1-6; 9 bases line up with TRBD1. The V gene end was trimmed by 5 bases and the J gene end by 7 bases; junction bases not matched to a gene: 9. Per the germline V gene, CDR1 is LNHDA and CDR2 is SQIVND (reference sequence). This CDR3 contains 16 residues.

This clonotype was counted between two and nine times. V is TRBV6-5 and J is TRBJ1-2; 7 bases fit TRBD1. The CDR3 sequence is 15 residues long. Trimming cost V 0 bases and J 2 bases; bases outside gene matches: 3. Germline loops: CDR1 MNHEY, CDR2 SVGAGI. The CDR3 sequence is CASSYSGQVNYGYTF. DNA for the CDR3: TGTGCCAGCAGTTACTCCGGACAGGTCAACTATGGCTACACCTTC.

This clonotype was observed a handful of times. The gene calls are TRBV2 and TRBJ1-6; perhaps TRBD1 as D (6 bases). V dropped 7 bases and J dropped 7 bases, with 11 bases sitting between them. Germline CDR1 and CDR2: SNHLY and FYNNEI. The CDR3 extends over 13 amino acids. The CDR3, as DNA: TGTGCCAGCACCACCCAGGGGAATTCACCCCTCCACTTT. The encoded protein is CASTTQGNSPLHF.

The rearrangement links TRBV7-4 to TRBJ1-2; D gene unclear. The CDR3 totals 12 residues. The V gene lost 6 bases and the J gene lost 5 bases, with 10 bases spanning the gap. In germline, CDR1 is SGHVT, CDR2 SQSDAQ. Written as DNA, the CDR3 is TGTGCCAGCAGGAAGACCGGATATGGCTACACCTTC. Translating it yields CASRKTGYGYTF.

This clonotype was observed once. The rearrangement joins TRBV2 to TRBJ1-5; D is unresolved. Germline CDR1 reads SNHLY; CDR2 reads FYNNEI. The V end lost 1 base, the J end lost 6 bases, and 16 bases lay between the germline ends. This CDR3 comprises 16 residues. CDR3 in amino acids: CASSEGRLERGQPQHF. The CDR3 nucleotides read TGTGCCAGCAGTGAAGGGCGCCTGGAGAGAGGTCAGCCCCAGCATTTT. The whole variable domain, remainder taken from reference TRBV2 and TRBJ1-5, is EPEVTQTPSHQVTQMGQEVILRCVPISNHLYFYWYRQILGQKVEFLVSFYNNEISEKSEIFDDQFSVERPDGSNFTLKIRSTKLEDSAMYFCASSEGRLERGQPQHFGDGTRLSIL.

The J gene is TRBJ1-1, the V gene TRBV6-2 or TRBV6-3; 7 positions agree with TRBD1. Per the germline V gene, CDR1 is MNHEY and CDR2 is SVGEGT. Losses at the gene ends were 6 bases for V and 2 bases for J; bases not matched to a gene: 15. This CDR3 comprises 17 residues. CDR3 bases: TGTGCCAGCAGCCGAAGGTGGGCGGGGACAGCCAACACTGAAGCTTTCTTT. As protein: CASSRRWAGTANTEAFF.

This chain links TRBV20-1 with TRBJ1-2; 7 bases map to TRBD1. The junction had 11 bases not matched to a gene; V was cut back by 6 bases and J by 7 bases. The CDR3 length is 13 residues. Germline lookup yields CDR1 DFQATT and CDR2 SNEGSKA (reference sequence). CDR3 nucleotide sequence: TGCAGTGCCCCGAGAGGGGGCGCAGGTGGCTACACCTTC. Amino acid sequence: CSAPRGGAGGYTF.

The V and J genes are TRBV27 and TRBJ2-3, with 12 nucleotides matching TRBD2. The CDR3 length is 13 residues. V was clipped by 6 bases and J by 5 bases; unmatched bases: 0. CDR1 and CDR2 from the germline V gene are MNHEY and SMNVEV (reference sequence). The CDR3 nucleotides are TGTGCCAGCAGACTAGCGGGAGGAGATACGCAGTATTTT. The encoded protein is CASRLAGGDTQYF.